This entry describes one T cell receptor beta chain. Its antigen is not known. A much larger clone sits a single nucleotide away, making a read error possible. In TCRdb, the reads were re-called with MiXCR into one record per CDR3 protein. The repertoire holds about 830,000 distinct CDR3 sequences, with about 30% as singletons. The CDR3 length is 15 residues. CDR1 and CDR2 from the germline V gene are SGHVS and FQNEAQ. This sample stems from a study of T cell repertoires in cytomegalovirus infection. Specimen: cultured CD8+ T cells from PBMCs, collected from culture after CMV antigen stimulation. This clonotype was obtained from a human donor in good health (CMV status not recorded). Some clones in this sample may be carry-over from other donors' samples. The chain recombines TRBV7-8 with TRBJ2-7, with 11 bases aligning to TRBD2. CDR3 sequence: CVSSLELAGAYEQYV. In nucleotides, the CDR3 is TGTGTCAGCAGCTTAGAACTAGCGGGGGCCTACGAGCAGTACGTC.